The next 20 T cell receptor beta chains were all read from a single sample in a study of shared clonotypes between healthy human individuals. Some clones are missing from TCRdb's copy, which holds only in-frame ones; the method was immunoSEQ multiplex PCR. The sample has a few hundred thousand clones; around 77% are singletons. The sample comprised PBMCs. The source is a middle-aged woman in good health. Some clones in this sample may be carry-over from other donors' samples.

There are a few counts of this clone. The gene calls are TRBV11-2 and TRBJ2-7; 11 nucleotides match TRBD2. J gave up 0 bases and V 1 base, and 5 bases lay outside the gene matches. Germline-derived CDR1 and CDR2 are SGHAT and FQNNGV. The CDR3 contains 17 residues. CDR3 coding DNA: TGTGCCAGCAGCTTAGGTAGCGGGAGGGCCGCCTCCTACGAGCAGTACTTC. Translating it yields CASSLGSGRAASYEQYF.

The V and J genes are TRBV9 and TRBJ2-2; D may be TRBD1 (6 bases). Germline V lookup: CDR1 SGDLS, CDR2 YYNGEE. There are 17 residues in the CDR3. V dropped 3 bases and J dropped 0 bases, with 15 bases sitting between them. The CDR3 protein is CASSARWGQANTGELFF. In DNA form, the CDR3 reads TGTGCCAGCAGCGCCAGATGGGGGCAGGCGAACACCGGGGAGCTGTTTTTT.

This clone appeared once. The V and J genes are TRBV5-1 and TRBJ2-3; no firm D call. Per the germline V gene, CDR1 is SGHRS and CDR2 is YFSETQ. This CDR3 region has 17 residues. Trimming stripped 0 bases from V and 1 base from J, with 15 bases between. CDR3 protein: CASSLDPGSARTDTQYF. Written as DNA, the CDR3 is TGCGCCAGCAGCTTGGACCCGGGCTCGGCTCGCACAGATACGCAGTATTTT.

V is TRBV5-6 and J is TRBJ1-1; 9 nucleotides agree with TRBD1. In germline, CDR1 is SGHDT, CDR2 YYEEEE. The length of the CDR3 is 15 residues. The junction had 4 bases not matched to a gene; V was cut back by 4 bases and J by 0 bases. The CDR3 bases are TGTGCCAGCAGCCCGGGGGACAGGGTGAACACTGAAGCTTTCTTT. The encoded protein is CASSPGDRVNTEAFF.

V gene TRBV5-1 combines with J gene TRBJ2-2; D possibly corresponds to TRBD2 (5 bases). Trimming took off 4 bases at V and 3 bases at J, with 16 bases between the two ends. The length of the CDR3 is 16 residues. Per the germline V gene, CDR1 is SGHRS and CDR2 is YFSETQ. CDR3 nucleotide sequence: TGCGCCAGCAGCCCTATACCTGCCGGGGACACCGGGGAGCTGTTTTTT. This encodes CASSPIPAGDTGELFF.

The chain uses TRBV19 and TRBJ1-4; D may be TRBD1 (5 bases). Per germline, CDR1 LNHDA and CDR2 SQIVND (reference sequence). The length of the CDR3 is 15 residues. Trimming stripped 5 bases from V and 0 bases from J, with 10 bases between. CDR3 sequence: CASSQGFATNEKLFF. CDR3 coding DNA: TGTGCCAGTAGTCAGGGATTTGCAACTAATGAAAAACTGTTTTTT.

This clone was counted between two and nine times. The CDR3 coding sequence is TGCGCCAGCAACCGGGCAGGGGTCGATAGCAATCAGCCCCAGCATTTT. Translating it yields CASNRAGVDSNQPQHF. This chain connects TRBV10-2 to TRBJ1-5, with D possibly TRBD1 on 6 matching bases. Germline V gene data show CDR1 as WSHSY and CDR2 as SAAADI. With 7 bases removed from V and 0 bases from J, the gap between germline ends came to 16 bases. CDR3 length: 16 amino acids.

This clone was seen a few times. The chain is built from TRBV6-1 and TRBJ1-5; D perhaps matches TRBD1 (5 bases). Germline V lookup: CDR1 MNHNS, CDR2 SASEGT. This CDR3 region has 13 residues. CDR3 in DNA: TGTGCGTTCGGGACGGGTAGCAATCAGCCCCAGCATTTT. The encoded protein is CAFGTGSNQPQHF.

The V gene is TRBV2, the J gene TRBJ2-7, with TRBD2 identical over 10 bases. The CDR3 extends over 15 amino acids. V was pared by 6 bases and J by 3 bases, with 8 bases of the junction left unmatched. CDR1 is SNHLY, CDR2 FYNNEI, per germline. CDR3 loop: CASRESGRVLYEQYF. The DNA of the CDR3 is TGTGCCAGCAGGGAAAGCGGGAGGGTCCTCTACGAGCAGTACTTC.

The V call is TRBV14, the J call TRBJ1-1, with unresolved D. V was pared by 1 base and J by 0 bases, with 12 bases between. Germline V CDR1 and CDR2: SGHDN, FVKESK. The CDR3 length is 16 residues. The CDR3 nucleotides are TGTGCCAGCAGCCAAGTTAGGCTCAGAATGAACACTGAAGCTTTCTTT. It yields the protein CASSQVRLRMNTEAFF.

DNA for the CDR3: TGTGCCAGTCAGATAGCGGGAGGGGGCACAGATACGCAGTATTTT. This encodes CASQIAGGGTDTQYF. The J gene is TRBJ2-3, the V gene TRBV19; TRBD2 matches 11 bases. Germline assignment: CDR1 LNHDA and CDR2 SQIVND (reference sequence). Trimming cost V 8 bases and J 1 base; bases outside gene matches: 5. The CDR3 is 15 amino acids.

This clone was detected ten times or more. The CDR3 sequence: CASSFSGIDQPQHF. CDR3 in DNA: TGTGCCAGCAGTTTTTCGGGGATCGATCAGCCCCAGCATTTT. The gene calls are TRBV27 and TRBJ1-5; D not resolved. This CDR3 spans 14 amino acids. Germline CDR1 and CDR2: MNHEY and SMNVEV (reference sequence). V was cut by 3 bases and J by 5 bases, with 11 bases left in between.

As concerns this clone: This sequence is one base from a far larger clone and is likely a read error. The CDR3 carries no conserved terminal phenylalanine or tryptophan, so it likely arises from a read error. The chain couples TRBV5-1 to TRBJ1-1; TRBD1 might be the D (5 bases). This CDR3 contains 15 residues. V shed 0 bases and J shed 1 base, with 10 bases lying between them. Looked up from germline, CDR1 is SGHRS and CDR2 is YFSETQ. The DNA for the CDR3 is TGCGCCAGCAGCTTGGGTCCCAGGGAGAACACTGAAGCTTTCTCT. The encoded protein is CASSLGPRENTEAFS.

The genes are TRBV28 and TRBJ2-5; D gene unclear. V gave up 6 bases and J gave up 4 bases, with 12 bases separating them. The germline V gene has CDR1 MDHEN and CDR2 SYDVKM. This CDR3 is built from 13 residues. CDR3 in amino acids: CASSTPATETQYF. The CDR3 bases are TGTGCCAGCAGCACTCCGGCAACAGAGACCCAGTACTTC.

V gene TRBV27 combines with J gene TRBJ2-1; 7 bases agree with TRBD1. The length of the CDR3 is 13 residues. V shed 5 bases, J shed 4 bases, and the junction held 2 bases outside the gene matches. Germline lookup yields CDR1 MNHEY and CDR2 SMNVEV (reference sequence). The CDR3 sequence is CASSRGQYNEQFF. DNA for the CDR3: TGTGCCAGCAGTCGGGGACAGTACAATGAGCAGTTCTTC.

The V call is TRBV9, the J call TRBJ2-2; TRBD2 matches 8 bases. This CDR3 spans 16 amino acids. J lost 6 bases, V lost 3 bases, and 10 bases had no gene match. Germline V gene data show CDR1 as SGDLS and CDR2 as YYNGEE. The CDR3 nucleotides are TGTGCCAGCAGCGAGTATGAGGGAGCGGGGGCCGGGGAGCTGTTTTTT. Encoded protein: CASSEYEGAGAGELFF.

The genes are TRBV14 and TRBJ2-1, with 10 bases lining up with TRBD2. The length of the CDR3 is 15 residues. CDR1 and CDR2 (germline): SGHDN, FVKESK. V lost 0 bases and J lost 8; bases outside the gene matches: 4. CDR3 residues: CASSQDSGGHDEQFF. The CDR3 region has the DNA TGTGCCAGCAGCCAAGATAGCGGGGGGCACGATGAGCAGTTCTTC. The full variable domain, its missing parts supplied by reference TRBV14 and TRBJ2-1, is EAGVTQFPSHSVIEKGQTVTLRCDPISGHDNLYWYRRVMGKEIKFLLHFVKESKQDESGMPNNRFLAERTGGTYSTLKVQPAELEDSGVYFCASSQDSGGHDEQFFGPGTRLTVL.

The chain has TRBV7-9 and TRBJ2-7; TRBD1 aligns across 7 bases. V shed 5 bases, J shed 1 base, and the junction held 8 bases outside the gene matches. The CDR3 sequence is 15 residues long. Per the germline V gene, CDR1 is SEHNR and CDR2 is FQNEAQ (reference sequence). The DNA of the CDR3 is TGTGCCAGCAGCAGTAGACAGGGCGCTTCCTACGAGCAGTACTTC. Encoded protein: CASSSRQGASYEQYF. Looking up the rest from reference TRBV7-9 and TRBJ2-7 gives the full variable domain: DTGVSQNPRHKITKRGQNVTFRCDPISEHNRLYWYRQTLGQGPEFLTYFQNEAQLEKSRLLSDRFSAERPKGSFSTLEIQRTEQGDSAMYLCASSSRQGASYEQYFGPGTRLTVT.

This clone appeared once. The chain couples TRBV7-8 to TRBJ1-3, with 8 bases fitting TRBD1. J was trimmed by 3 bases and V by 4 bases; bases with no gene match: 8. Germline V gene lookup returns CDR1 SGHVS and CDR2 FQNEAQ. There are 16 residues in the CDR3. DNA for the CDR3: TGTGCCAGCAGCTCTGGACAGGGAATATTTGGAAACACCATATATTTT. As protein: CASSSGQGIFGNTIYF. Using reference TRBV7-8 and TRBJ1-3 for the parts outside the CDR3, the full variable domain is GAGVSQSPRYKVAKRGQDVALRCDPISGHVSLFWYQQALGQGPEFLTYFQNEAQLDKSGLPSDRFFAERPEGSVSTLKIQRTQQEDSAVYLCASSSGQGIFGNTIYFGEGSWLTVV.

The chain links TRBV30 to TRBJ1-3; D not certain. Germline V CDR1 and CDR2: GTSNPN, SVGIG (reference sequence). The V end lost 4 bases, the J end lost 1 base, and 17 bases lay between the germline ends. The CDR3 has 16 amino acids. The CDR3 loop is CAWIPPGRESGNTIYF. CDR3 coding DNA: TGTGCCTGGATCCCCCCTGGGAGGGAATCTGGAAACACCATATATTTT.